The clone carrying this TCR beta chain was counted ten times or more. Its matching antigen is unknown. The data originate from a study of regulatory T cells in long-lasting Graves disease. Overall study findings and caveats: It was in persistent disease that TRBV28, TRBJ1-2 and TRBJ2-5 were favored.

The time point denotes: newly diagnosed GD, antithyroid drugs for less than 3 months. Extracted RNA from PBMCs served as the source of the TCR library. To make TCR beta libraries, researchers used iRepertoire HTBI primers and Arm-PCR of CDR3 regions. In the original processing: Among the samples, approximately 60 TRBV and around 15 TRBJ segments were identified. TCRdb re-derived calls from the multiplex PCR reads in MiXCR, one entry per CDR3 protein. For this entry, the V and J calls and clone size follow TCRdb and not the study's own pipeline. Among fewer than 550,000 distinct CDR3 sequences listed, more than 15% were seen once. Per germline, CDR1 DFQATT and CDR2 SNEGSKA (reference sequence). This CDR3 is 14 amino acids long. Trimming stripped 1 base from V and 0 bases from J, with 9 bases between. The data also belong to a second study, concerning T cells in Graves' hyperthyroidism and ophthalmopathy. From that second work: Stability of Graves' hyperthyroidism was defined as absent ophthalmopathy progression within 18 months.

The sequencing used peripheral blood mononuclear cells (PBMCs), collected at new diagnosis, from a patient treated with antithyroid drugs. The gene calls are TRBV20-1 and TRBJ1-1; D unresolved. The receptor's source is a woman between 40 and 65 years old with Graves disease. The CDR3 reads CSARVAVMNTEAFF. The CDR3 bases are TGCAGTGCTAGAGTTGCGGTAATGAACACTGAAGCTTTCTTT.